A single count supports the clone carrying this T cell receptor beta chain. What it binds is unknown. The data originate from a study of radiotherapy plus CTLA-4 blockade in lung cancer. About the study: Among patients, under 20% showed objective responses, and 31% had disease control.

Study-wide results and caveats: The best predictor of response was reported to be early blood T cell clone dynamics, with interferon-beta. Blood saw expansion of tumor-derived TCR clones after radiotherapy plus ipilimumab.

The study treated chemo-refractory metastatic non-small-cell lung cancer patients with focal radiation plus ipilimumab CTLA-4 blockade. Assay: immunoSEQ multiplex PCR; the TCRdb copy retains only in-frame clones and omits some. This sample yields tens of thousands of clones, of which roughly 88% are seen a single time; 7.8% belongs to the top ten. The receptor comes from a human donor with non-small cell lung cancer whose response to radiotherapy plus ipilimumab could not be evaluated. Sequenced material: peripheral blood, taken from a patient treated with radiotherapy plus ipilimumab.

CDR3 sequence: CASQDRANTEAFF. CDR3 nucleotide sequence: TGTGCCAGCCAAGACAGGGCGAACACTGAAGCTTTCTTT. The rearrangement joins TRBV19 to TRBJ1-1, with 7 bases matching TRBD1. This CDR3 is built from 13 residues. The V gene end was trimmed by 9 bases and the J gene end by 1 base; junction bases not matched to a gene: 5. The V gene's germline CDR1 is LNHDA and CDR2 SQIVND (reference sequence).